This passage covers 7 T cell receptor beta chains from one sample sequenced in a study of PD-1 blockade in classical Hodgkin lymphoma. Exposure to brentuximab vedotin varied, and each patient had relapsed following autologous stem cell transplantation. Measured with immunoSEQ multiplex PCR; TCRdb has only the in-frame clones, and not every one. The top ten clones hold 6.5% to 8% of a sample with fewer than 25,000 clones, roughly three quarters of them seen once. The material was peripheral blood mononuclear cells (PBMCs), obtained at baseline. All receptors come from a human donor with classical Hodgkin lymphoma.

CDR3 sequence (DNA): TGCGCCAGCAGAAAGACTGGGACAGGGAGGGGGGACACTGAAGCTTTCTTT. Translating it yields CASRKTGTGRGDTEAFF. The chain joins TRBV5-1 to TRBJ1-1; the match to TRBD1 covers 9 bases. Germline values: CDR1 SGHRS, CDR2 YFSETQ. The CDR3 runs 17 residues. Trimming at V came to 5 bases and at J to 3 bases, leaving 14 bases not matched to a gene.

There are a few counts of this clone. The gene calls are TRBV19 and TRBJ2-4, with 8 bases identical to TRBD2. Trimming at V came to 3 bases and at J to 3 bases, leaving 10 bases not matched to a gene. Germline assignment: CDR1 LNHDA and CDR2 SQIVND (reference sequence). This CDR3 has 17 residues. This CDR3 reads CASSIGRFSGVKNIQYF. In nucleotides, the CDR3 is TGTGCCAGTAGTATCGGGAGGTTTAGCGGGGTCAAAAACATTCAGTACTTC.

This chain joins TRBV28 and TRBJ1-2, with D possibly matching TRBD1 (5 bases). CDR3 length equals 13 residues. The germline gives CDR1 MDHEN, CDR2 SYDVKM. The V end was cut by 7 bases, the J end by 2 bases, with 11 bases between. The CDR3 DNA follows: TGTGCCAGCACCATTGCAGGGAACTATGGCTACACCTTC. It is translated as CASTIAGNYGYTF.

The J gene is TRBJ2-7, the V gene TRBV7-2; D is undetermined. The V gene's germline CDR1 is SGHTA and CDR2 FQGNSA. This CDR3 spans 12 amino acids. V was cut by 5 bases and J by 3 bases, with 8 bases left in between. The CDR3, as DNA: TGTACCAGCAGCCGAAATGACTACGAGCAGTACTTC. Amino acids: CTSSRNDYEQYF.

This chain joins TRBV9 and TRBJ2-1; D perhaps matches TRBD2 (5 bases). The germline V gene has CDR1 SGDLS and CDR2 YYNGEE. The CDR3 extends over 15 amino acids. Between the trimmed V and J ends, which lost 0 bases and 5 bases, there was a span of 12 bases. The CDR3 spells CASSVVAIGHNEQFF. In DNA, the CDR3 is TGTGCCAGCAGCGTAGTAGCGATCGGGCACAATGAGCAGTTCTTC.

This chain connects TRBV18 to TRBJ2-7; D not certain. This CDR3 has 14 amino acids. Between the trimmed V and J ends, which lost 8 bases and 0 bases, there was a span of 14 bases. Germline assignment: CDR1 KGHSH and CDR2 LQKENI. This chain's CDR3 is CASQTSLSSYEQYF. The CDR3 DNA reads as TGTGCCAGCCAAACCAGCCTCAGCTCCTACGAGCAGTACTTC.

This clone was seen more than once but under ten times. The chain is built from TRBV18 and TRBJ1-5; possible D gene TRBD1, 6 bases. The V end lost 2 bases, the J end lost 7 bases, and 21 bases lay between the germline ends. The CDR3 runs to 17 residues. The germline CDR1 and CDR2 sequences are KGHSH and LQKENI. The CDR3 region has the DNA TGTGCCAGCTCACCAGGTATCTCAGAGGGGGTCATACAGCCCCAGCATTTT. As protein: CASSPGISEGVIQPQHF.